A selection of T cell receptor beta chains follows, all from one sample in a study of blood T cell repertoires in COVID-19. The assay was immunoSEQ multiplex PCR, and TCRdb's table has in-frame clones only and misses some. This table holds some 130,000 clones, about nine tenths found once. Sequencing was carried out using peripheral blood. The receptors originated from a woman in her seventies with COVID-19, enrolled during active disease. Both conserved end residues are part of each CDR3. Each record gives: V gene, J gene, clone size, CDR3 length, D gene, CDR3 DNA, CDR3 protein. A D gene is named only where the DNA matches it firmly. Expanded clones are given a class, and other clones once, few, many or no size at all.

>TRBV4-1|TRBJ2-2|NA|15|NA
TGCGCCAGCAGCCAAGGCACAGTTAACACCGGGGAGCTGTTTTTT
CASSQGTVNTGELFF
>TRBV29-1|TRBJ1-2|NA|14|TRBD1
TGCAGCGTTGAGCCGACAGGGGGCAACTATGGCTACACCTTC
CSVEPTGGNYGYTF
>TRBV7-7|TRBJ2-5|NA|14|NA
TGTGCCAGCAGCTTTTTAGGAGGCCAAGAGACCCAGTACTTC
CASSFLGGQETQYF
>TRBV6-5|TRBJ2-5|NA|15|NA
TGTGCCAGCACTGGCGACCGGAGGGCCACAGAGACCCAGTACTTC
CASTGDRRATETQYF
>TRBV6-5|TRBJ2-1|NA|11|TRBD2
TGTGCCACCAGGACTAGCGGGAGGCAGTTCTTC
CATRTSGRQFF
>TRBV5-6|TRBJ1-1|NA|16|NA
TGTGCCAGCAGCTTGTGGGGGCAGGGACATAACACTGAAGCTTTCTTT
CASSLWGQGHNTEAFF
>TRBV30|TRBJ2-2|NA|16|TRBD2
TGTGCCTGGAGTGTACGGGACCGGGGGGGCACCGGGGAGCTGTTTTTT
CAWSVRDRGGTGELFF
>TRBV9|TRBJ2-1|NA|20|TRBD2
TGTGCCAGCAGCCCTCGGTTAGCGGGGGGCGTGTTTAGCTCCTACAATGAGCAGTTCTTC
CASSPRLAGGVFSSYNEQFF
>TRBV6-5|TRBJ1-1|NA|15|NA
TGTGCCAGCAGTTACGGGGGAGGGGAGGGTACTGAAGCTTTCTTT
CASSYGGGEGTEAFF
>TRBV2|TRBJ2-1|NA|12|NA
TGTGCCAGCAAAGCGGACGACAATGAGCAGTTCTTC
CASKADDNEQFF
>TRBV19|TRBJ2-2|NA|14|TRBD1
TGTGCCAGTTCCTGGACAGGGGACACCGGGGAGCTGTTTTTT
CASSWTGDTGELFF
>TRBV2|TRBJ1-5|NA|16|TRBD1
TGTGCCAGCAGGTCCGGGACAGGGACCCTCCGGGAGCCCCAGCATTTT
CASRSGTGTLREPQHF
>TRBV6-2/TRBV6-3|TRBJ1-1|NA|13|NA
TGTGCCAGCAGTTACCAAAGCAACACTGAAGCTTTCTTT
CASSYQSNTEAFF
>TRBV20-1|TRBJ1-1|NA|14|NA
TGCAGTGCTAGTGGGGCCAGGGGTAGCACTGAAGCTTTCTTT
CSASGARGSTEAFF
>TRBV6-6|TRBJ2-7|NA|15|NA
TGTGCCAGCAGTTACTCGAGACAGAACTCCTACGAGCAGTACTTC
CASSYSRQNSYEQYF
>TRBV3-1/TRBV3-2|TRBJ1-1|many|14|NA
TGTGCCAGCAGCCTCGGAGGGGGGGCGCCTGAAGCTTTCTTT
CASSLGGGAPEAFF
>TRBV5-1|TRBJ1-6|NA|15|TRBD1
TGCGCCAGCAGCTTGGTGGGACAGACTAATTCACCCCTCCACTTT
CASSLVGQTNSPLHF
>TRBV7-9|TRBJ2-1|NA|16|TRBD1
TGTGCCAGCACCCCAGGCCGAGACAGGGCCCACAATGAGCAGTTCTTC
CASTPGRDRAHNEQFF
>TRBV13|TRBJ1-2|NA|12|NA
TGTGCCAGCAGCCGGGGGGTAGATGGCTACACCTTC
CASSRGVDGYTF
>TRBV6-5|TRBJ2-7|few|13|NA
TGTGCCAGCAGCCTCTTCGGGGGTGGCGAGCAGTACTTC
CASSLFGGGEQYF
>TRBV10-1|TRBJ1-2|NA|16|TRBD1
TGCGCCAGCACCGAACCGGGACAGGGGACTAACTATGGCTACACCTTC
CASTEPGQGTNYGYTF
>TRBV19|TRBJ1-5|NA|13|NA
TGTGCCAGTAGTACCCAGGCGGGGCAGCCCCAGCATTTT
CASSTQAGQPQHF
>TRBV7-7|TRBJ2-1|NA|15|TRBD1
TGTGCTAGCAGCCCCGGGACAGGGCCCTACAATGAGCAGTTCTTC
CASSPGTGPYNEQFF
>TRBV7-9|TRBJ2-1|NA|15|TRBD1
TGTGCCAGCAGCACCGGACAGGGTAGCTACAATGAGCAGTTCTTC
CASSTGQGSYNEQFF
>TRBV7-9|TRBJ1-2|NA|15|NA
TGTGCCAGCAGCTTAGATAGGGAGGGACCTTACGGCTACACCTTC
CASSLDREGPYGYTF
>TRBV28|TRBJ2-2|NA|15|NA
TGTGCCAGCCGGCGAGGGGGATTCAACACCGGGGAGCTGTTTTTT
CASRRGGFNTGELFF
>TRBV4-1|TRBJ1-5|NA|17|NA
TGCGCCAGCAGCCAAGGAGGGAACCCCTATAGCAATCAGCCCCAGCATTTT
CASSQGGNPYSNQPQHF
>TRBV6-5|TRBJ2-7|NA|14|NA
TGTGCCAGCAGCAATACAGGGAGTAACAACGAGCAGTACTTC
CASSNTGSNNEQYF
>TRBV28|TRBJ2-5|NA|16|TRBD2
TGTGCCAGCAGTTTGAGGGCGGGGGGGCCCTCCGCAACCCAGTACTTC
CASSLRAGGPSATQYF
>TRBV10-3|TRBJ1-6|NA|13|NA
TGTGCCACTCGGTTCACGCTAAATTCACCCCTCCACTTT
CATRFTLNSPLHF
>TRBV18|TRBJ2-3|NA|15|TRBD2
TGTGCCAGCTCACTTGAGCGGGGGGTCACAGATACGCAGTATTTT
CASSLERGVTDTQYF
>TRBV6-5|TRBJ2-2|few|15|TRBD1
TGTGCCAGCAGACAAACAGGGGGCGGGACCGGGGAGCTGTTTTTT
CASRQTGGGTGELFF
>TRBV11-2|TRBJ1-6|NA|15|NA
TGTGCCAGCAGCTTAGGGGTGCAGGTCGGATCACCCCTCCACTTT
CASSLGVQVGSPLHF
>TRBV29-1|TRBJ2-5|few|14|TRBD2
TGCTGCGTTGGGGGACTGGGGGGGGGAGAGACCCAGTACTTC
CCVGGLGGGETQYF
>TRBV29-1|TRBJ2-5|NA|14|NA
TGCAGCGTTGAAGAATACAGGGCGTGGGAGACCCAGTACTTC
CSVEEYRAWETQYF
>TRBV7-2|TRBJ2-3|NA|15|TRBD2
TGTGCCAGCAGCGCGACTAGCGCGGTTTGGGATACGCAGTATTTT
CASSATSAVWDTQYF
>TRBV2|TRBJ1-3|once|15|TRBD1
TGTGCCAGCAGTGGTCGGACAGGCGGTGGAAACACCATATATTTT
CASSGRTGGGNTIYF
>TRBV6-5|TRBJ1-1|NA|14|NA
TGTGCCAGCAGGGAGCGTACCCAGGGCGGTGGTGCTTTCTTT
CASRERTQGGGAFF
>TRBV5-4|TRBJ2-1|once|18|TRBD2
TGTGCCAGCAGCTTGGACGCATGGCTAGCGGGGGGAAACAATGAGCAGTTCTTC
CASSLDAWLAGGNNEQFF
>TRBV2|TRBJ2-5|NA|15|NA
TGTGCCAGCAGACCCTCCCGACTAGTGGGAGAGACCCAGTACTTC
CASRPSRLVGETQYF
>TRBV5-6|TRBJ2-3|NA|16|NA
TGTGCCAGCAGCTTGGTCTCAGGGGGGAAGGCAGATACGCAGTATTTT
CASSLVSGGKADTQYF
>TRBV18|TRBJ1-4|NA|15|TRBD1
TGTGCCAGCTCACCATCCGGGACAGGTGTCGAAAAACTGTTTTTT
CASSPSGTGVEKLFF
>TRBV5-1|TRBJ2-1|few|18|TRBD2
TGCGCCAGCAGCTTGGGCCCTGGCGGGGGATACGCCTACAATGAGCAGTTCTTC
CASSLGPGGGYAYNEQFF
>TRBV19|TRBJ2-5|NA|15|TRBD1
TGTGCCAGTAGACCGGGACAGGCGGCCGGGGAGACCCAGTACTTC
CASRPGQAAGETQYF
>TRBV2|TRBJ1-4|NA|15|NA
TGTGCCAGCAACTTATTCGGTGAGGGCAATGAAAAACTGTTTTTT
CASNLFGEGNEKLFF
>TRBV5-1|TRBJ2-7|NA|14|TRBD1
TGCGCCAGCAGCTTGAGACAGGGGAGACGGGTTCAGTACTTC
CASSLRQGRRVQYF
>TRBV19|TRBJ2-7|once|15|TRBD2
TGTGCCAGTAGTATTAGCGGGGGATCTTCCTACGAGCAGTACTTC
CASSISGGSSYEQYF
>TRBV4-1|TRBJ1-2|NA|16|NA
TGCGCCAGCAGCCAAGGAAATCAGAAAGCTAACTATGGCTACACCTTC
CASSQGNQKANYGYTF
>TRBV28|TRBJ2-7|NA|14|TRBD2
TGTGCCAGCAGGCCAGCGGGGATGGTAAACGAGCAGTACTTC
CASRPAGMVNEQYF
>TRBV12-5|TRBJ2-5|once|13|NA
TGTGCTAGTGGTTTGGGCAGCCAAGAGACCCAGTACTTC
CASGLGSQETQYF
>TRBV18|TRBJ1-1|NA|15|NA
TGTGCCAGCTCACCACCGATTCCGGGCATGGAGGCGGCTTTCTTT
CASSPPIPGMEAAFF
>TRBV5-1|TRBJ2-5|NA|13|NA
TGCGCCAGCAGCTTGGACGGTCAAGAGACCCAGTACTTC
CASSLDGQETQYF
>TRBV18|TRBJ2-3|once|14|TRBD2
TGTGCCAGCTCACCACCGGGACTACAAGATACGCAGTATTTT
CASSPPGLQDTQYF
>TRBV3-1/TRBV3-2|TRBJ1-1|NA|12|NA
TGTGCCAGCAGCCAGGGGAGGAATGAAGCTTTCTTT
CASSQGRNEAFF
>TRBV4-1|TRBJ2-7|NA|14|NA
TGCGCCAGCAGCAACCGGGACATCTCCTACGAGCAGTACTTC
CASSNRDISYEQYF
>TRBV3-1/TRBV3-2|TRBJ2-1|NA|14|TRBD2
TGTGCCAGCACCCCCGCGGGGGGCTACAATGAGCAGTTCTTC
CASTPAGGYNEQFF
>TRBV28|TRBJ2-7|NA|14|TRBD1
TGTGCCAGCAGTTACTACAGGGGCTCCTACGAGCAGTACTTC
CASSYYRGSYEQYF
>TRBV5-1|TRBJ2-2|NA|14|TRBD1
TGCGCCAGCAGCTTGTCTACAGGGGCCGGGGAGCTGTTTTTT
CASSLSTGAGELFF
>TRBV21-1|TRBJ2-1|NA|15|NA
TGTGCCAGCAGCAACCGGGACTACCCCAACAATGAGCAGTTCTTC
CASSNRDYPNNEQFF